The 24 T cell receptor beta chains listed next were all sequenced from one sample in a study of blood T cell repertoires in COVID-19. Generated by immunoSEQ multiplex PCR, the TCRdb table keeps only in-frame clones and is missing some. The sample lists about 43,000 clones; around nine tenths were seen once. The specimen sequenced was peripheral blood. Receptors originate from a man between 35 and 55 years old with COVID-19, enrolled during active disease.

The V gene is TRBV5-1, the J gene TRBJ1-4, with D possibly matching TRBD1 (6 bases). Trimming left V 2 bases short and J 8 bases short, with 19 bases between. There are 16 residues in the CDR3. In germline, CDR1 is SGHRS, CDR2 YFSETQ. The CDR3 sequence is CASSFGVQGGGEKLFF. DNA of the CDR3: TGCGCCAGCAGCTTCGGTGTACAGGGTGGAGGCGAAAAACTGTTTTTT.

The chain recombines TRBV5-1 with TRBJ2-5; 11 nucleotides align to TRBD2. CDR1 is SGHRS, CDR2 YFSETQ, per germline. V trimming: 3 bases; J trimming: 2 bases; junction bases outside the gene matches: 6. The CDR3 loop spans 16 amino acids. Written as DNA, the CDR3 is TGCGCCAGCAGCTCACGACTAGCGGGGAGACAAGAGACCCAGTACTTC. Its protein is CASSSRLAGRQETQYF.

The CDR3 DNA follows: TGTGCCAGCAGCGTAGCGGGAGGGCCGGGGAATGAGCAGTTCTTC. It encodes CASSVAGGPGNEQFF. The J gene is TRBJ2-1, the V gene TRBV9; 8 bases align to TRBD2. V shed 0 bases, J shed 7 bases, and the junction held 6 bases outside the gene matches. The germline V gene has CDR1 SGDLS and CDR2 YYNGEE. The CDR3 is 15 amino acids.

The V call is TRBV20-1, the J call TRBJ2-1, with 11 bases identical to TRBD2. The length of the CDR3 is 17 residues. The V gene's germline CDR1 is DFQATT and CDR2 SNEGSKA (reference sequence). Trimming took 3 bases from V and 7 from J; bases not matched to a gene: 14. This chain's CDR3 is CSASGLAGTAGRNEQFF. The CDR3 coding sequence is TGCAGTGCTAGTGGACTAGCGGGCACAGCCGGCCGGAATGAGCAGTTCTTC.

The table lists this clone with a count of one. The rearrangement uses TRBV7-9 and TRBJ2-5; tentatively, D is TRBD2 (6 bases). The CDR3 is made up of 14 amino acids. Trimming removed 4 bases at V and 2 bases at J, with 11 bases between. Germline CDR1 reads SEHNR; CDR2 reads FQNEAQ (reference sequence). Written as DNA, the CDR3 is TGTGCCAGCAGCTCACTAGCCCCGCAAGAGACCCAGTACTTC. This encodes CASSSLAPQETQYF.

The chain recombines TRBV5-1 with TRBJ2-5, with no clear D. Looked up from germline, CDR1 is SGHRS and CDR2 is YFSETQ. This CDR3 contains 14 residues. V was cut by 0 bases and J by 4 bases, with 10 bases left in between. This CDR3 is CASSLDSLAETQYF. The CDR3 nucleotides are TGCGCCAGCAGCTTGGACAGCCTGGCAGAGACCCAGTACTTC.

This rearrangement joins TRBV27 to TRBJ2-2; 10 bases line up with TRBD2. Per germline, CDR1 MNHEY and CDR2 SMNVEV (reference sequence). J lost 5 bases, V lost 5 bases, and 5 bases had no gene match. The CDR3 is made up of 15 amino acids. The CDR3 sequence: CASSPGGLATGELFF. Written as DNA, the CDR3 is TGTGCCAGCAGTCCCGGGGGACTAGCGACCGGGGAGCTGTTTTTT.

The chain recombines TRBV12-3 or TRBV12-4 with TRBJ1-2, with unresolved D. The CDR3 sequence is 13 residues long. The V and J ends lost 2 bases and 0 bases respectively, with 4 bases between them. The CDR3 nucleotides are TGTGCCAGCAGTTTACAGGCTAACTATGGCTACACCTTC. It encodes CASSLQANYGYTF.

This chain uses TRBV5-1 with TRBJ2-7, with 9 bases aligning to TRBD2. Trimming cost V 4 bases and J 2 bases; bases outside gene matches: 10. The CDR3 has 16 amino acids. Germline assignment: CDR1 SGHRS and CDR2 YFSETQ. CDR3 region: CASSPRGSGGTYEQYF. CDR3 bases: TGCGCCAGCAGCCCCCGGGGTAGCGGGGGCACCTACGAGCAGTACTTC.

The chain combines TRBV7-8 with TRBJ1-1; 7 nucleotides line up with TRBD1. This CDR3 comprises 14 residues. Germline-derived CDR1 and CDR2 are SGHVS and FQNEAQ. The V and J ends lost 3 bases and 0 bases, in that order; junction bases with no gene match: 1. DNA for the CDR3: TGTGCCAGCAGCTTGACAGGGATGAACACTGAAGCTTTCTTT. Translating it yields CASSLTGMNTEAFF.

The chain links TRBV30 to TRBJ2-7, with a tentative D call TRBD2 (5 bases). Germline loops: CDR1 GTSNPN, CDR2 SVGIG (reference sequence). CDR3 length: 13 amino acids. Trimming left V 4 bases short and J 5 bases short, with 15 bases between. The DNA for the CDR3 is TGTGCCTGGATGGGTCCGGGAACCCACGAGCAGTACTTC. Amino acids: CAWMGPGTHEQYF.

This clone was seen a single time. V is TRBV9 and J is TRBJ2-2; 12 nucleotides agree with TRBD1. CDR1 and CDR2 from the germline V gene are SGDLS and YYNGEE. The CDR3 contains 16 residues. V gave up 3 bases and J gave up 5 bases; unmatched junction bases: 5. The CDR3, as DNA: TGTGCCAGCAGCGCCGGGACAGGGGGCGATACCGGGGAGCTGTTTTTT. Translated: CASSAGTGGDTGELFF.

The V call is TRBV2, the J call TRBJ2-2; 10 bases agree with TRBD1. This CDR3 comprises 17 residues. Germline V lookup: CDR1 SNHLY, CDR2 FYNNEI. J was trimmed by 4 bases and V by 4 bases; bases with no gene match: 9. The chain's CDR3 is CASSVPRTGGTTGELFF. The CDR3 DNA follows: TGTGCCAGCAGTGTGCCCCGGACAGGGGGAACCACCGGGGAGCTGTTTTTT.

The gene calls are TRBV2 and TRBJ1-1, with D uncertain. Trimming pared 1 base from V and 7 bases from J, leaving 7 bases between. The CDR3 sequence is 12 residues long. CDR1 and CDR2 from the germline V gene are SNHLY and FYNNEI. CDR3 residues: CASSEGGYEAFF. CDR3 in DNA: TGTGCCAGCAGTGAAGGAGGGTATGAAGCTTTCTTT. Full variable domain (missing parts from reference TRBV2 and TRBJ1-1): EPEVTQTPSHQVTQMGQEVILRCVPISNHLYFYWYRQILGQKVEFLVSFYNNEISEKSEIFDDQFSVERPDGSNFTLKIRSTKLEDSAMYFCASSEGGYEAFFGQGTRLTVV.

The chain uses TRBV19 and TRBJ1-1; 7 positions match TRBD1. V dropped 5 bases and J dropped 0; count of bases not matched to a gene: 6. The CDR3 has 15 residues. Germline CDR1 reads LNHDA; CDR2 reads SQIVND (reference sequence). The CDR3 reads CASSPQGQMNTEAFF. CDR3 DNA: TGTGCCAGTAGTCCGCAGGGACAGATGAACACTGAAGCTTTCTTT. The entire variable domain, with the rest obtained from reference TRBV19 and TRBJ1-1, is as follows: DGGITQSPKYLFRKEGQNVTLSCEQNLNHDAMYWYRQDPGQGLRLIYYSQIVNDFQKGDIAEGYSVSREKKESFPLTVTSAQKNPTAFYLCASSPQGQMNTEAFFGQGTRLTVV.

The chain employs TRBV7-9 and TRBJ1-1; 8 nucleotides agree with TRBD1. This CDR3 is built from 15 residues. Germline V gene data show CDR1 as SEHNR and CDR2 as FQNEAQ (reference sequence). With 3 bases clipped from V and 3 bases from J, the junction kept 6 bases outside the gene matches. CDR3 protein: CASSLGTGLDTEAFF. DNA for the CDR3: TGTGCCAGCAGCTTGGGGACAGGTCTGGACACTGAAGCTTTCTTT.

The chain recombines TRBV5-1 with TRBJ1-2; TRBD1 aligns across 11 bases. Germline V lookup: CDR1 SGHRS, CDR2 YFSETQ. Trimming took 4 bases from V and 0 from J; bases not matched to a gene: 8. The CDR3 spans 17 residues. In DNA, the CDR3 is TGCGCCAGCAGCCCTGGACAGGGGGCTCCAGCTAACTATGGCTACACCTTC. It specifies CASSPGQGAPANYGYTF.

J is TRBJ1-1 and V is TRBV29-1; 10 bases are a match to TRBD1. The CDR3 runs to 13 residues. Trimming cost V 5 bases and J 6 bases; bases outside gene matches: 6. Germline V gene sequence: CDR1 SQVTM, CDR2 ANQGSEA. CDR3 sequence: CSVRQGAGAEAFF. The DNA of the CDR3 is TGCAGCGTTCGACAGGGGGCTGGGGCTGAAGCTTTCTTT.

V usage is TRBV27 and J usage is TRBJ2-4; 7 bases line up with TRBD2. In germline, CDR1 is MNHEY, CDR2 SMNVEV (reference sequence). J lost 6 bases, V lost 5 bases, and 4 bases had no gene match. This CDR3 comprises 13 residues. DNA for the CDR3: TGTGCCAGCAGTCCTACGGGGGGAAACATTCAGTACTTC. Residues: CASSPTGGNIQYF.

V gene TRBV29-1 combines with J gene TRBJ1-2, with 8 bases matching TRBD1. The germline V gene encodes CDR1 SQVTM and CDR2 ANQGSEA. This CDR3 has 15 amino acids. Unmatched junction bases numbered 12, after V lost 3 bases and J lost 6 bases. This CDR3 is CSVEGRQGRVDGYTF. Here the CDR3 DNA reads TGCAGCGTTGAGGGACGACAGGGGAGAGTCGATGGCTACACCTTC. The entire variable domain, with the rest obtained from reference TRBV29-1 and TRBJ1-2, is as follows: SAVISQKPSRDICQRGTSLTIQCQVDSQVTMMFWYRQQPGQSLTLIATANQGSEATYESGFVIDKFPISRPNLTFSTLTVSNMSPEDSSIYLCSVEGRQGRVDGYTFGSGTRLTVV.

This clone is medium-sized (0.01 to 0.1%) by share. CDR3 DNA: TGTGCCAGCACCAAAAGACCGGGACAGGGAGCCTACGAGCAGTACTTC. It specifies CASTKRPGQGAYEQYF. J is TRBJ2-7 and V is TRBV21-1; TRBD1 reflects the table's D call only, with no check against the DNA. TRBV21-1 is noted as a pseudogene. The CDR3 spans 16 residues.

The chain carries TRBV28 and TRBJ2-6; D is possibly TRBD1 (5 bases). CDR1 is MDHEN and CDR2 is SYDVKM in the germline V gene. V was trimmed by 5 bases and J by 0 bases, leaving 8 bases between them. The CDR3 extends over 15 amino acids. The DNA for the CDR3 is TGTGCCAGCAGTCCACAGGCCTCTGGGGCCAACGTCCTGACTTTC. Amino acids: CASSPQASGANVLTF.

The chain couples TRBV10-3 to TRBJ2-7, with 12 nucleotides matching TRBD2. The CDR3 totals 16 residues. J was trimmed by 0 bases and V by 2 bases; bases with no gene match: 2. The germline V gene encodes CDR1 ENHRY and CDR2 SYGVKD. Here the CDR3 reads CAISETSGRFSYEQYF. CDR3 DNA: TGTGCCATCAGTGAGACTAGCGGGAGGTTCTCCTACGAGCAGTACTTC.

The chain couples TRBV13 to TRBJ1-2; a possible D gene is TRBD1 (6 bases). Germline-derived CDR1 and CDR2 are PRHDT and FYEKMQ (reference sequence). The CDR3 consists of 14 residues. Deletions cut 5 bases from V and 4 bases from J, with 14 bases between. This chain's CDR3 is CASSPGQKAYGYTF. The CDR3 bases are TGTGCCAGCAGCCCGGGACAAAAGGCCTATGGCTACACCTTC.